The 17 T cell receptor beta chains given below trace back to one sample, sequenced in a study of blood T cell repertoires in COVID-19. Generated by immunoSEQ multiplex PCR, the TCRdb table keeps only in-frame clones and is missing some. The sample has 400,000 to 550,000 clones, about 89% seen once. The specimen sequenced was peripheral blood. The receptors derive from a woman in her 30s with acute or convalescent COVID-19.

The V and J genes are TRBV6-6 and TRBJ2-1; 14 positions agree with TRBD2. In germline, CDR1 is MNHNY, CDR2 SVGAGI (reference sequence). The CDR3 runs to 17 residues. After removal of 5 bases from V and 9 bases from J, the junction contained 12 bases not matched to a gene. The CDR3 spells CASSPDGGLAGGIEQFF. CDR3 sequence (DNA): TGTGCCAGCAGTCCAGACGGCGGACTAGCGGGGGGTATTGAGCAGTTCTTC.

This clone was seen once. The chain carries TRBV6-1 and TRBJ1-4; 8 bases map to TRBD1. The CDR3 spans 17 residues. Per the germline V gene, CDR1 is MNHNS and CDR2 is SASEGT. J lost 2 bases, V lost 4 bases, and 9 bases had no gene match. The DNA of the CDR3 is TGTGCCAGCAGTGGGGGGACAGGCGGAACGACTAATGAAAAACTGTTTTTT. It codes for CASSGGTGGTTNEKLFF.

V is TRBV30 and J is TRBJ1-2, with D hard to call. Germline V CDR1 and CDR2: GTSNPN, SVGIG (reference sequence). The CDR3 length is 13 residues. Deletions cut 1 base from V and 3 bases from J, with 9 bases between. CDR3 sequence reads: CAWSGSGHYGYTF. The CDR3 DNA is TGTGCCTGGAGTGGCTCGGGTCACTATGGCTACACCTTC.

This clone was observed a single time. The gene calls are TRBV5-6 and TRBJ2-2, with 8 positions matching TRBD2. CDR3 length: 18 amino acids. V shed 4 bases and J 0 bases; nucleotides not matched to a gene: 11. CDR1 is SGHDT and CDR2 is YYEEEE in the germline V gene. The DNA for the CDR3 is TGTGCCAGCAGCCACCTCCAGGGTAGCGGGACGAACACCGGGGAGCTGTTTTTT. Its protein product is CASSHLQGSGTNTGELFF. Based on the CDR3 plus reference TRBV5-6 and TRBJ2-2, the full variable domain is DAGVTQSPTHLIKTRGQQVTLRCSPKSGHDTVSWYQQALGQGPQFIFQYYEEEERQRGNFPDRFSGHQFPNYSSELNVNALLLGDSALYLCASSHLQGSGTNTGELFFGEGSRLTVL.

The CDR3 nucleotides read TGTGCCAGCAGCCCCGGACAGGGGGCGGGAGAGACCCAGTACTTC. This encodes CASSPGQGAGETQYF. The rearrangement links TRBV7-2 to TRBJ2-5; 11 nucleotides match TRBD1. CDR1 SGHTA and CDR2 FQGNSA come from the germline V gene. V trimming: 5 bases; J trimming: 4 bases; junction bases outside the gene matches: 6. This CDR3 is 15 amino acids long. The full variable domain, rest sourced from reference TRBV7-2 and TRBJ2-5, is GAGVSQSPSNKVTEKGKDVELRCDPISGHTALYWYRQSLGQGLEFLIYFQGNSAPDKSGLPSDRFSAERTGGSVSTLTIQRTQQEDSAVYLCASSPGQGAGETQYFGPGTRLLVL.

This clone was found a few times. This chain connects TRBV6-6 to TRBJ1-5; D may be TRBD1 (5 bases). V lost 5 bases to trimming and J lost 3 bases, with 20 bases between them. CDR1 is MNHNY and CDR2 is SVGAGI in the germline V gene (reference sequence). The CDR3 has 17 amino acids. The CDR3 sequence: CASSQSQSRAYNQPQHF. In DNA, the CDR3 is TGTGCCAGCAGTCAGTCACAAAGCAGGGCTTACAATCAGCCCCAGCATTTT.

This rearrangement joins TRBV2 to TRBJ1-1; D might be TRBD1 (5 bases). Deletions cut 3 bases from V and 8 bases from J, with 19 bases between. Germline V CDR1 and CDR2: SNHLY, FYNNEI. The CDR3 consists of 15 residues. The CDR3 region has the DNA TGTGCCAGCAGTGATGAAACAGGTGGGAGGTCCGAAGCTTTCTTT. This sequence encodes CASSDETGGRSEAFF.

The chain uses TRBV5-1 and TRBJ2-3; D possibly corresponds to TRBD2 (7 bases). V was clipped by 5 bases and J by 0 bases, with 10 bases between them. The CDR3 has 14 residues. Germline-derived CDR1 and CDR2 are SGHRS and YFSETQ. Written as DNA, the CDR3 is TGCGCCAGCAGAAGGGGGGGTAGCACAGATACGCAGTATTTT. Protein: CASRRGGSTDTQYF.

The chain's CDR3 is CASSQDGGETQYF. The CDR3 nucleotides read TGCGCCAGCAGCCAGGACGGGGGGGAGACCCAGTACTTC. This chain uses TRBV4-1 with TRBJ2-5; the match to TRBD2 covers 7 bases. The CDR3 loop spans 13 amino acids. V was pared by 3 bases and J by 5 bases, with 3 bases of the junction left unmatched. CDR1 is MGHRA, CDR2 YSYEKL, per germline.

The sample holds one count of this clone. The chain couples TRBV19 to TRBJ1-1; the D gene is possibly TRBD1 (5 bases). Germline loops: CDR1 LNHDA, CDR2 SQIVND (reference sequence). V was cut by 0 bases and J by 1 base, with 6 bases left in between. This CDR3 region has 14 residues. The CDR3, as DNA: TGTGCCAGTAGTATAGAGGGGGGGAACACTGAAGCTTTCTTT. Translated, it gives CASSIEGGNTEAFF.

V usage is TRBV10-2 and J usage is TRBJ2-5; 7 positions agree with TRBD1. This CDR3 is built from 14 residues. V lost 6 bases, J lost 2 bases, and 6 bases stayed unmatched. Germline V lookup: CDR1 WSHSY, CDR2 SAAADI. DNA of the CDR3: TGCGCCAGCAGGGCACAGGGGTGGCAAGAGACCCAGTACTTC. It encodes CASRAQGWQETQYF.

J is TRBJ1-4 and V is TRBV9; 7 bases agree with TRBD1. After removal of 0 bases from V and 8 bases from J, the junction contained 7 bases not matched to a gene. The CDR3 totals 15 residues. Germline V gene data show CDR1 as SGDLS and CDR2 as YYNGEE. The CDR3 spells CASSVGQGRKEKLFF. The CDR3 coding sequence is TGTGCCAGCAGCGTAGGACAGGGAAGGAAGGAAAAACTGTTTTTT.

The chain is built from TRBV29-1 and TRBJ2-3; TRBD1 is a possible D gene (6 bases). Germline-derived CDR1 and CDR2 are SQVTM and ANQGSEA. Trimming removed 6 bases at V and 2 bases at J, with 18 bases between. CDR3 length: 15 amino acids. The CDR3 nucleotides are TGCAGCGTCGGCACAGGGAAAAGACACACAGATACGCAGTATTTT. Translated: CSVGTGKRHTDTQYF.

The chain links TRBV19 to TRBJ1-5, with a weak D call TRBD1 (5 bases). CDR1 and CDR2 from the germline V gene are LNHDA and SQIVND (reference sequence). The V gene lost 8 bases and the J gene lost 2 bases, with 13 bases spanning the gap. CDR3 length equals 14 residues. The CDR3 sequence: CASSITGGNQPQHF. CDR3 nucleotides: TGTGCCAGTTCAATAACGGGGGGCAATCAGCCCCAGCATTTT.

The chain employs TRBV4-2 and TRBJ2-5, with TRBD2 matching 10 bases. Germline V gene lookup returns CDR1 LGHNA and CDR2 YNFKEQ. J was trimmed by 5 bases and V by 0 bases; bases with no gene match: 6. The CDR3 spans 16 residues. CDR3 coding DNA: TGTGCCAGCAGCCAAGAGGAGCGGGGGGGCAGTGAGACCCAGTACTTC. This gives the protein CASSQEERGGSETQYF.

The rearrangement links TRBV28 to TRBJ1-4; TRBD1 is a possible D gene (5 bases). The CDR3 loop spans 17 amino acids. V was cut by 6 bases and J by 7 bases, with 24 bases left in between. CDR1 is MDHEN, CDR2 SYDVKM, per germline. In DNA form, the CDR3 reads TGTGCCAGCAGCATAATGGGAGGGGCCGGGTTTAGTGAAAAACTGTTTTTT. Its protein product is CASSIMGGAGFSEKLFF.

The gene calls are TRBV6-5 and TRBJ1-6; D might be TRBD1 (5 bases). CDR1 and CDR2 from the germline V gene are MNHEY and SVGAGI. Trimming took off 8 bases at V and 1 base at J, with 12 bases between the two ends. The length of the CDR3 is 15 residues. CDR3 DNA: TGTGCCAGCGTGTTAGGACAATCCTATAATTCACCCCTCCACTTT. Translation gives CASVLGQSYNSPLHF.